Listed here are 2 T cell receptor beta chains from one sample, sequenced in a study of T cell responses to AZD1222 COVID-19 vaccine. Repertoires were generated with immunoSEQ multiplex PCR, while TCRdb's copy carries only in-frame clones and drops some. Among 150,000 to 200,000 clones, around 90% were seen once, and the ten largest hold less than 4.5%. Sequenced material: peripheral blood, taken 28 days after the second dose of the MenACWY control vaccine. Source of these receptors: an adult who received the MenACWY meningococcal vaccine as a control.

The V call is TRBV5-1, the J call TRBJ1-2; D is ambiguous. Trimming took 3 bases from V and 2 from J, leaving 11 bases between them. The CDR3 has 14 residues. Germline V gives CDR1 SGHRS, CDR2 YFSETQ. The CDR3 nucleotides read TGCGCCAGCAGCTATAAGGATTCCAACTATGGCTACACCTTC. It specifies CASSYKDSNYGYTF. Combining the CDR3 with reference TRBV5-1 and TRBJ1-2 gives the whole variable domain KAGVTQTPRYLIKTRGQQVTLSCSPISGHRSVSWYQQTPGQGLQFLFEYFSETQRNKGNFPGRFSGRQFSNSRSEMNVSTLELGDSALYLCASSYKDSNYGYTFGSGTRLTVV.

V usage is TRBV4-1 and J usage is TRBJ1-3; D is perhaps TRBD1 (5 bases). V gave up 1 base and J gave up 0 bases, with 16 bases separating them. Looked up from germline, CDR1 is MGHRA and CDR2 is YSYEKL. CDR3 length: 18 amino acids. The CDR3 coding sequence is TGCGCCAGCAGCCAAGGAGGTTTCGGGGCAAACTCTGGAAACACCATATATTTT. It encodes CASSQGGFGANSGNTIYF.